This T cell receptor (beta chain) came from a study of T-cell reconstitution after alpha-beta-depleted transplantation in children. Study-wide findings and caveats: Surviving recipient cells, namely T cells and thymic progenitors, were the source of high day-60 TCRbeta diversity in some patients.

This clonotype was seen only a few times. The antigen is not known. The CDR3 consists of 15 residues. Germline CDR1 is SQVTM and CDR2 is ANQGSEA. The trim removed 2 bases at V and 2 bases at J, leaving 6 bases unmatched. For TCRbeta, the library was prepared with unique molecular identifiers. TCRdb itself ran the PCR reads through MiXCR, one entry per CDR3 protein. Of about 640,000 distinct CDR3 sequences in the sample, 10% to 15% were seen once. Sequenced here: PBMCs, mostly from graft donor cells, sampled 360 days after TCRalphabeta/CD19-depleted stem cell transplant. J is TRBJ2-5 and V is TRBV29-1; the match to TRBD1 covers 9 bases. This clonotype was sampled from a male patient aged 5 to 17 who had a stem cell transplant for acute myeloid leukemia, so the T cells may come from the graft donor. CDR3 sequence: CSVEFRGQGQETQYF. Here the CDR3 DNA reads TGCAGCGTTGAATTTAGGGGACAGGGACAAGAGACCCAGTACTTC.